The rows below give T cell receptor beta chains drawn from one sample of a study of OX40 agonist ivuxolimab in advanced cancers. Assay: immunoSEQ multiplex PCR; the TCRdb copy retains only in-frame clones and omits some. The sample has around 75,000 clones, 89% seen once. Specimen: CD4+ or CD8+ T cells sorted from blood, collected in a trial of the OX40 agonist ivuxolimab. Every receptor here comes from an adult with an advanced solid tumor such as melanoma, head and neck, liver or kidney cancer. The CDR3 runs from the conserved cysteine through the conserved F or W. Each record gives: V gene, clone size, J gene, D gene, CDR3 protein, CDR3 DNA. The D gene is left open where the match is weak. Size values are once, few and many counts, or a class for expanded clones, and some rows have none.

TRBV7-2,NA,TRBJ1-2,NA,CASSLRSEGHYGYTF,TGTGCCAGCAGCTTAAGGTCCGAAGGGCACTATGGCTACACCTTC
TRBV27,NA,TRBJ2-1,NA,CASEDDLHEQFF,TGTGCCAGCGAGGACGATCTCCATGAGCAGTTCTTC
TRBV5-4,NA,TRBJ2-7,NA,CASSLVPHRGEQYF,TGTGCCAGCAGCTTGGTTCCTCATCGGGGCGAGCAGTACTTC
TRBV5-4,NA,TRBJ2-7,TRBD2,CASSPFLAGDEQYF,TGTGCCAGCAGCCCCTTTCTAGCGGGAGACGAGCAGTACTTC
TRBV6-5,NA,TRBJ1-6,NA,CASSYRGASAPLHF,TGTGCCAGCAGTTACCGGGGGGCTTCGGCACCCCTCCACTTT
TRBV29-1,NA,TRBJ1-1,NA,CSGATFIEGGAFF,TGCAGCGGGGCCACTTTTATCGAGGGGGGAGCTTTCTTT
TRBV5-1,NA,TRBJ2-2,NA,CASSGQNTGELFF,TGCGCCAGCAGCGGGCAGAACACCGGGGAGCTGTTTTTT
TRBV9,NA,TRBJ2-7,NA,CASSVGGRRGAYEQYF,TGTGCCAGCAGCGTAGGAGGGAGGAGGGGGGCCTACGAGCAGTACTTC
TRBV19,few,TRBJ1-2,TRBD1,CASSFNTGDFGYTF,TGTGCCAGTAGTTTCAACACAGGGGATTTTGGCTACACCTTC
TRBV5-1,NA,TRBJ2-7,NA,CATRRDTGGEQYF,TGCGCCACCCGACGGGACACGGGCGGTGAGCAGTACTTC
TRBV5-1,NA,TRBJ2-3,TRBD2,CASSPNPGGGTGTDTQYF,TGCGCCAGCAGCCCCAACCCCGGCGGGGGGACCGGCACAGATACGCAGTATTTT
TRBV5-1,NA,TRBJ1-1,NA,CASSLITNTEAFF,TGCGCCAGCAGCTTGATAACGAACACTGAAGCTTTCTTT
TRBV5-1,few,TRBJ2-1,NA,CASSDGQYNEQFF,TGCGCCAGCAGCGATGGACAGTACAATGAGCAGTTCTTC
TRBV29-1,NA,TRBJ1-5,NA,CSVPLKGAQHF,TGCAGCGTCCCGCTTAAAGGGGCCCAGCATTTT
TRBV5-1,NA,TRBJ2-5,NA,CASSSHGEEETQYF,TGCGCCAGCAGCTCCCATGGGGAGGAAGAGACCCAGTACTTC
TRBV18,NA,TRBJ2-5,NA,CASSPGTYQETQYF,TGTGCCAGCTCACCGGGGACGTACCAAGAGACCCAGTACTTC
TRBV29-1,NA,TRBJ2-3,TRBD1,CSVERGQVTQYF,TGCAGCGTTGAAAGGGGGCAGGTTACGCAGTATTTT
TRBV6-6,NA,TRBJ2-1,NA,CASSYSSGTYNEQFF,TGTGCCAGCAGTTACTCTTCCGGAACCTACAATGAGCAGTTCTTC
TRBV20-1,NA,TRBJ2-7,NA,CSATGEQYF,TGCAGTGCCACCGGGGAGCAGTACTTC
TRBV5-1,NA,TRBJ1-3,NA,CATSDGASGNTIYF,TGCGCCACCTCGGACGGAGCTTCTGGAAACACCATATATTTT
TRBV15,NA,TRBJ1-5,NA,CATRGAGNQPQHF,TGTGCCACCCGAGGGGCCGGCAATCAGCCCCAGCATTTT
TRBV5-5,NA,TRBJ2-7,NA,CANPKQVDLHEQYF,TGTGCCAACCCCAAACAGGTAGATCTCCACGAGCAGTACTTC
TRBV2,few,TRBJ1-6,TRBD1,CAHGQAGYNSPLHF,TGTGCCCACGGACAGGCCGGCTATAATTCACCCCTCCACTTT
TRBV6-5,NA,TRBJ2-5,NA,CASSPPGPQEYF,TGTGCCAGCAGTCCACCGGGCCCTCAAGAGTACTTC
TRBV28,NA,TRBJ1-2,TRBD1,CASLMTGDHYGYTF,TGTGCCAGCCTAATGACAGGGGATCACTATGGCTACACCTTC
TRBV6-5,once,TRBJ1-3,TRBD1,CASSLDRAGNTIYF,TGTGCCAGCAGTCTGGACAGGGCTGGAAACACCATATATTTT
TRBV18,NA,TRBJ1-3,NA,CASSPGRTSGNTIYF,TGTGCCAGCTCACCTGGGCGGACCTCTGGAAACACCATATATTTT
TRBV10-3,NA,TRBJ1-1,NA,CAISPRGNTEAFF,TGTGCCATCAGTCCCAGGGGAAACACTGAAGCTTTCTTT
TRBV6-1,few,TRBJ1-5,NA,CAPGPGNNQPQHF,TGTGCCCCCGGTCCGGGGAACAATCAGCCCCAGCATTTT
TRBV9,NA,TRBJ2-2,NA,CASSRGPGELFF,TGTGCCAGCAGCCGGGGACCCGGGGAGCTGTTTTTT
TRBV5-1,once,TRBJ2-1,NA,CASSLGFSGEQFF,TGCGCCAGCAGCTTGGGGTTTAGTGGAGAGCAGTTCTTC
TRBV18,NA,TRBJ1-4,NA,CASSPVGTNEKLFF,TGTGCCAGCTCACCAGTGGGGACGAATGAAAAACTGTTTTTT
TRBV28,NA,TRBJ1-2,NA,CASSDPQDEGPNYGYTF,TGTGCCAGCAGTGATCCTCAGGATGAAGGACCTAACTATGGCTACACCTTC
TRBV7-8,NA,TRBJ2-1,NA,CASSPRWASEQFF,TGTGCCAGCAGCCCCCGATGGGCAAGTGAGCAGTTCTTC
TRBV7-2,NA,TRBJ1-1,NA,CASSLVWALNTEAFF,TGTGCCAGCAGCTTAGTCTGGGCCTTGAACACTGAAGCTTTCTTT
TRBV5-1,NA,TRBJ2-7,NA,CASSLERLSYEQYF,TGCGCCAGCAGCTTGGAAAGACTGTCCTACGAGCAGTACTTC
TRBV5-1,NA,TRBJ1-1,NA,CASSLAYRGPEAFF,TGCGCCAGCAGCTTGGCTTATAGGGGCCCTGAAGCTTTCTTT
TRBV11-2,NA,TRBJ2-5,NA,CASSLAGGETQYF,TGTGCCAGCAGCTTAGCAGGGGGGGAGACCCAGTACTTC
TRBV6-6,NA,TRBJ2-7,NA,CASSYERVSVYEQYF,TGTGCCAGCAGTTACGAACGGGTATCAGTGTACGAGCAGTACTTC
TRBV4-1,NA,TRBJ1-2,TRBD1,CASSRDRDYGYTF,TGCGCCAGCAGCCGGGACAGGGACTATGGCTACACCTTC
TRBV18,NA,TRBJ1-3,NA,CASSTPSEGSGNTIYF,TGTGCCAGCTCAACCCCCAGTGAGGGCTCTGGAAACACCATATATTTT
TRBV19,once,TRBJ2-2,NA,CASTLGRTVGNTGELFF,TGTGCCAGTACCCTTGGGCGGACAGTGGGGAACACCGGGGAGCTGTTTTTT
TRBV7-2,NA,TRBJ2-5,NA,CASSQRGGAGETQYF,TGTGCCAGCAGCCAACGAGGGGGGGCAGGAGAGACCCAGTACTTC
TRBV28,once,TRBJ2-3,NA,CASIDGGISDTQYF,TGTGCCAGCATCGACGGAGGGATCTCAGATACGCAGTATTTT
TRBV7-2,NA,TRBJ1-1,NA,CASSITTGGQKYAFF,TGTGCCAGCAGCATCACAACCGGCGGCCAGAAATACGCTTTCTTT
TRBV6-4,once,TRBJ1-1,NA,CASSVEMNTEAFF,TGTGCCAGCAGTGTTGAGATGAACACTGAAGCTTTCTTT
TRBV5-1,NA,TRBJ2-1,NA,CASSLTSVDEQFF,TGCGCCAGCAGCCTGACTAGTGTGGATGAGCAGTTCTTC
TRBV11-2,NA,TRBJ2-1,TRBD1,CASSRDSYREQFF,TGTGCCAGCAGCCGGGACAGCTATCGGGAGCAGTTCTTC
TRBV18,NA,TRBJ2-6,NA,CASSPPKGGAGANVLTF,TGTGCCAGCTCACCACCGAAAGGAGGCGCTGGGGCCAACGTCCTGACTTTC
TRBV5-1,NA,TRBJ2-3,TRBD2,CASSFVAGGHLDTQYF,TGCGCCAGCAGCTTCGTAGCGGGGGGGCATTTGGATACGCAGTATTTT
TRBV6-5,NA,TRBJ1-4,NA,CASSLNGTPDEKLFF,TGTGCCAGCAGCCTTAACGGGACACCAGATGAAAAACTGTTTTTT